The 27 T cell receptor beta chains reported below all come from one sample, sequenced in a study of cytomegalovirus exposure and HLA in healthy donors. Primers: 60 Vbeta forward and 13 Jbeta reverse. Repertoires were generated with immunoSEQ multiplex PCR, while TCRdb's copy carries only in-frame clones and drops some. The sample records hundreds of thousands of clones, about 85% being singletons. The material sequenced was PBMCs. The receptors were gathered from a girl aged 2 to 9 in good health and CMV-seronegative.

This CDR3 reads CASSFAGGPYEQYF. DNA of the CDR3: TGTGCCAGCAGCTTCGCGGGAGGGCCGTACGAGCAGTACTTC. The chain couples TRBV7-9 to TRBJ2-7; the match to TRBD2 covers 9 bases. Germline loops: CDR1 SEHNR, CDR2 FQNEAQ (reference sequence). The CDR3 consists of 14 residues. J lost 4 bases, V lost 3 bases, and 4 bases had no gene match.

The V gene is TRBV30, the J gene TRBJ1-4; possibly TRBD1 for D (5 bases). Germline CDR1 is GTSNPN and CDR2 is SVGIG (reference sequence). V lost 8 bases to trimming and J lost 5 bases, with 15 bases between them. CDR3 length equals 13 residues. CDR3 residues: CAGHRNRNEKLFF. For the CDR3, the DNA is TGTGCCGGCCACAGGAACCGGAATGAAAAACTGTTTTTT.

The chain employs TRBV11-2 and TRBJ2-1; tentative D call: TRBD2 (5 bases). From germline, CDR1 is SGHAT and CDR2 FQNNGV. There are 18 residues in the CDR3. V lost 7 bases and J lost 0, with 22 bases in between. CDR3 loop: CASTLRFASRSSYNEQFF. CDR3 DNA: TGTGCCAGCACCCTACGATTTGCTAGCCGAAGCTCCTACAATGAGCAGTTCTTC.

J is TRBJ2-7 and V is TRBV7-7; 8 bases line up with TRBD1. Germline-derived CDR1 and CDR2 are SSHAT and FNYEAQ (reference sequence). This CDR3 has 14 amino acids. Trimming took 1 base from V and 1 from J; bases not matched to a gene: 0. The CDR3 spells CASSLGTGSYEQYF. CDR3 in DNA: TGTGCCAGCAGCTTAGGGACAGGGTCCTACGAGCAGTACTTC.

This clone was picked up one time. The V call is TRBV18, the J call TRBJ1-6, with D possibly being TRBD1 (5 bases). Germline loops: CDR1 KGHSH, CDR2 LQKENI. V was shortened by 3 bases and J by 11 bases, with 14 bases between the two germline ends. The CDR3 has 14 residues. The CDR3 is CASSPGQGGPPLHF. The CDR3 DNA sequence: TGTGCCAGCTCACCGGGGCAGGGTGGCCCACCCCTCCACTTT.

The chain uses TRBV4-1 and TRBJ2-1; TRBD2 matches 7 bases. The CDR3 is made up of 17 amino acids. The V segment lost 1 base and the J segment 0 bases; nucleotides outside the gene matches: 6. CDR1 and CDR2 (germline): MGHRA, YSYEKL. The DNA for the CDR3 is TGCGCCAGCAGCCAAGGATCCAGCGGGGCCTCCTACAATGAGCAGTTCTTC. Translated, it gives CASSQGSSGASYNEQFF.

This clone was seen just once. The chain recombines TRBV5-6 with TRBJ2-5; D might be TRBD2 (5 bases). In germline, CDR1 is SGHDT, CDR2 YYEEEE. V was pared by 0 bases and J by 7 bases, with 16 bases between. CDR3 length: 15 residues. The CDR3 DNA reads TGTGCCAGCAGCTTGGGCCCCGCAGCGGCCGGGACCCAGTACTTC. This sequence encodes CASSLGPAAAGTQYF.

The rearrangement joins TRBV9 to TRBJ2-5, with 7 bases matching TRBD1. The CDR3 length is 17 residues. Trimming removed 2 bases from V and 3 bases from J; junction bases left unmatched: 13. Per the germline V gene, CDR1 is SGDLS and CDR2 is YYNGEE. As DNA, the CDR3 is TGTGCCAGCAGCGTTGGGCTTACAGGGGCTAGCAAAGAGACCCAGTACTTC. Protein product: CASSVGLTGASKETQYF. Full variable domain (remainder filled in from reference TRBV9 and TRBJ2-5): DSGVTQTPKHLITATGQRVTLRCSPRSGDLSVYWYQQSLDQGLQFLIQYYNGEERAKGNILERFSAQQFPDLHSELNLSSLELGDSALYFCASSVGLTGASKETQYFGPGTRLLVL.

The V and J genes are TRBV7-7 and TRBJ1-3; D may be TRBD1 (6 bases). There are 14 residues in the CDR3. The germline CDR1 and CDR2 sequences are SSHAT and FNYEAQ (reference sequence). The germline V and J ends were trimmed by 3 bases and 2 bases, with 8 bases remaining between them. CDR3 sequence: CASSLGGPGNTIYF. CDR3 DNA sequence: TGTGCCAGCAGCTTGGGGGGGCCTGGAAACACCATATATTTT.

The rearrangement links TRBV6-6 to TRBJ1-1; D not certain. The CDR3 extends over 13 amino acids. CDR1 MNHNY and CDR2 SVGAGI come from the germline V gene (reference sequence). The V end lost 3 bases, the J end lost 11 bases, and 16 bases lay between the germline ends. CDR3 bases: TGTGCCAGCAGTTATGGCCCCCCAGGCGTGGCTTTCTTT. Protein: CASSYGPPGVAFF.

The rearrangement joins TRBV10-3 to TRBJ2-7, with a weak D call TRBD2 (7 bases). V lost 4 bases to trimming and J lost 1 base, with 14 bases between them. The CDR3 has 15 amino acids. Looked up from germline, CDR1 is ENHRY and CDR2 is SYGVKD. The CDR3 is CAISVRGAVSYEQYF. For the CDR3, the DNA is TGTGCCATCAGTGTACGGGGGGCAGTGTCCTACGAGCAGTACTTC.

The V and J genes are TRBV2 and TRBJ1-1, with D unclear. Trimming took off 5 bases at V and 0 bases at J, with 10 bases between the two ends. CDR3 length: 14 residues. CDR1 and CDR2 (germline): SNHLY, FYNNEI. In DNA form, the CDR3 reads TGTGCCAGCAGTAAAGGGCCTTTGAACACTGAAGCTTTCTTT. Translating it yields CASSKGPLNTEAFF.

The rearrangement uses TRBV5-1 and TRBJ1-4; tentative D call: TRBD1 (5 bases). V lost 0 bases, J lost 8 bases, and 11 bases lay in between. Germline V lookup: CDR1 SGHRS, CDR2 YFSETQ. This CDR3 has 14 amino acids. CDR3 in amino acids: CASSLEGVDEKLFF. The CDR3, as DNA: TGCGCCAGCAGCTTGGAAGGGGTGGACGAAAAACTGTTTTTT.

The gene calls are TRBV25-1 and TRBJ2-7; TRBD2 is a possible D gene (6 bases). V lost 8 bases, J lost 2 bases, and 16 bases lay in between. Per germline, CDR1 MGHDK and CDR2 SYGVNS. CDR3 length equals 14 residues. The chain's CDR3 is CASGQSEGPYEQYF. The CDR3 coding sequence is TGTGCCAGCGGCCAGTCGGAGGGCCCCTACGAGCAGTACTTC.

J is TRBJ1-5 and V is TRBV7-9, with D possibly being TRBD1 (5 bases). V was cut by 5 bases and J by 1 base, with 12 bases left in between. From germline, CDR1 is SEHNR and CDR2 FQNEAQ (reference sequence). The CDR3 is 15 residues long. The CDR3 reads CASSPGGGSNQPQHF. The CDR3 nucleotides read TGTGCCAGCAGCCCCGGGGGGGGGAGCAATCAGCCCCAGCATTTT.

The rearrangement uses TRBV7-9 and TRBJ1-1; 9 nucleotides line up with TRBD1. In germline, CDR1 is SEHNR, CDR2 FQNEAQ (reference sequence). The CDR3 is 15 residues long. Trimming cost V 2 bases and J 3 bases; bases outside gene matches: 4. The CDR3 sequence: CASSLPDRGDTEAFF. The CDR3 DNA follows: TGTGCCAGCAGCTTACCCGACAGGGGGGACACTGAAGCTTTCTTT.

The chain links TRBV5-1 to TRBJ2-7; 10 nucleotides line up with TRBD2. The CDR3 consists of 14 residues. J was trimmed by 1 base and V by 4 bases; bases with no gene match: 2. CDR1 and CDR2 (germline): SGHRS, YFSETQ. CDR3 sequence reads: CASSPSGGSYEQYF. CDR3 DNA: TGCGCCAGCAGCCCTAGCGGGGGATCCTACGAGCAGTACTTC. Filled out from reference TRBV5-1 and TRBJ2-7, the complete variable domain reads KAGVTQTPRYLIKTRGQQVTLSCSPISGHRSVSWYQQTPGQGLQFLFEYFSETQRNKGNFPGRFSGRQFSNSRSEMNVSTLELGDSALYLCASSPSGGSYEQYFGPGTRLTVT.

The chain employs TRBV5-1 and TRBJ2-1, with unresolved D. The CDR3 covers 12 residues. Trimming cost V 4 bases and J 10 bases, with 12 bases left between them. Looked up from germline, CDR1 is SGHRS and CDR2 is YFSETQ. The CDR3 reads CASSLNMVEQFF. The CDR3 DNA reads as TGCGCCAGCAGCCTAAATATGGTCGAGCAGTTCTTC. Full variable domain (remainder filled in from reference TRBV5-1 and TRBJ2-1): KAGVTQTPRYLIKTRGQQVTLSCSPISGHRSVSWYQQTPGQGLQFLFEYFSETQRNKGNFPGRFSGRQFSNSRSEMNVSTLELGDSALYLCASSLNMVEQFFGPGTRLTVL.

The chain carries TRBV2 and TRBJ2-3, with D hard to call. Trimming took 7 bases from V and 0 from J, leaving 11 bases between them. This CDR3 region has 14 residues. The germline V gene encodes CDR1 SNHLY and CDR2 FYNNEI. The CDR3 DNA follows: TGTGCCAGCACCCCTTCTCCTAGCACAGATACGCAGTATTTT. As protein: CASTPSPSTDTQYF.

Notes on this clone: Other DNA sequences of this sample code for an identical CDR3. V is TRBV5-1 and J is TRBJ2-3; no definite D call. Per germline, CDR1 SGHRS and CDR2 YFSETQ. V dropped 3 bases and J dropped 2 bases, with 7 bases sitting between them. This CDR3 spans 13 amino acids. CDR3 loop: CASSSPSTDTQYF. For the CDR3, the DNA is TGCGCCAGCAGCTCCCCGTCCACAGATACGCAGTATTTT.

V usage is TRBV29-1 and J usage is TRBJ1-1, with D possibly matching TRBD1 (5 bases). The CDR3 runs 14 residues. V lost 6 bases and J 1 base, leaving 15 bases between the germline ends. Germline V lookup: CDR1 SQVTM, CDR2 ANQGSEA. CDR3 region: CSVFGIGGNTEAFF. Written as DNA, the CDR3 is TGCAGCGTCTTCGGGATCGGGGGGAACACTGAAGCTTTCTTT. The variable domain in full, completed from reference TRBV29-1 and TRBJ1-1, reads SAVISQKPSRDICQRGTSLTIQCQVDSQVTMMFWYRQQPGQSLTLIATANQGSEATYESGFVIDKFPISRPNLTFSTLTVSNMSPEDSSIYLCSVFGIGGNTEAFFGQGTRLTVV.

The chain has TRBV6-5 and TRBJ1-1; 7 positions match TRBD1. The CDR3 totals 14 residues. V gave up 8 bases and J gave up 3 bases; unmatched junction bases: 9. Germline assignment: CDR1 MNHEY and CDR2 SVGAGI. The CDR3: CASVGRGRHTEAFF. DNA of the CDR3: TGTGCCAGCGTGGGCAGGGGGAGGCACACTGAAGCTTTCTTT.

This chain joins TRBV6-4 and TRBJ2-2; D might be TRBD1 (8 bases). The germline gives CDR1 MRHNA, CDR2 SNTAGT. V shed 4 bases and J shed 5 bases, with 11 bases lying between them. The CDR3 length is 14 residues. CDR3 DNA: TGTGCCAGCAGTGTACAGGGGGGGACCGGGGAGCTGTTTTTT. It codes for CASSVQGGTGELFF.

As DNA, the CDR3 is TGTGCTAGTGGTTTGGTAACCAGGAGGGACACAGATACGCAGTATTTT. It yields the protein CASGLVTRRDTDTQYF. This chain joins TRBV12-5 and TRBJ2-3; the D gene is possibly TRBD2 (6 bases). Germline-derived CDR1 and CDR2 are LGHNT and FRNRAP. The length of the CDR3 is 16 residues. With 0 bases removed from V and 2 bases from J, the gap between germline ends came to 12 bases.

This clone was seen once. A junction boundary mismatches the germline segment, possibly from a read error. V usage is TRBV6-6 and J usage is TRBJ2-5; 7 positions match TRBD1. Germline assignment: CDR1 MNHNY and CDR2 SVGAGI (reference sequence). The CDR3 length is 12 residues. CDR3 nucleotide sequence: TGTGCCAGCGGGGACAGCCAAGAGGCCCAGTACTTC. Encoded protein: CASGDSQEAQYF.

This clone was counted only a few times. The rearrangement uses TRBV28 and TRBJ1-2; 7 nucleotides align to TRBD1. CDR3 length: 14 amino acids. The V gene end was trimmed by 3 bases and the J gene end by 4 bases; junction bases not matched to a gene: 5. From germline, CDR1 is MDHEN and CDR2 SYDVKM. CDR3 amino acids: CASSLGQSTYGYTF. CDR3 nucleotide sequence: TGTGCCAGCAGTTTGGGACAGTCGACCTATGGCTACACCTTC.

The chain recombines TRBV7-2 with TRBJ1-4; tentatively, D is TRBD1 (6 bases). The CDR3 has 16 amino acids. Trimming removed 5 bases at V and 0 bases at J, with 13 bases between. Germline V gene sequence: CDR1 SGHTA, CDR2 FQGNSA. The DNA for the CDR3 is TGTGCCAGCAGCCTACAGGGAATTGCAACTAATGAAAAACTGTTTTTT. Residues: CASSLQGIATNEKLFF.